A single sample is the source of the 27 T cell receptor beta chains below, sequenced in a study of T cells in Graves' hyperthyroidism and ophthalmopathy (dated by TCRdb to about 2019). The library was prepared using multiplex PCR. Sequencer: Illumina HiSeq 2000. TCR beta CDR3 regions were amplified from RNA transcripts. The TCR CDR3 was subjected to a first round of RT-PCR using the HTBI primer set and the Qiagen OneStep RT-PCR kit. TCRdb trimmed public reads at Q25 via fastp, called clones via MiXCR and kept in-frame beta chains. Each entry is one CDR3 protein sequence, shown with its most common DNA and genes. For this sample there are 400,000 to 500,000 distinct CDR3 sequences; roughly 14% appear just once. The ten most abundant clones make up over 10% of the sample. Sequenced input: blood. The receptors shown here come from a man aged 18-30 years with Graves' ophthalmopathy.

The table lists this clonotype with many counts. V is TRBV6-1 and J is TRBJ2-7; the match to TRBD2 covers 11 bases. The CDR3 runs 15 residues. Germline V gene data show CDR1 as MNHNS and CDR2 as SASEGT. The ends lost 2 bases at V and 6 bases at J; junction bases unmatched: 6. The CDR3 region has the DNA TGTGCCAGCAGTGAAATGACTAGCGGGAAGACCGAGCAGTACTTC. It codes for CASSEMTSGKTEQYF.

Written as DNA, the CDR3 is TGTGCCAGCAGCCGGGACAGGGCCAGTGAGGCATACACAGATACGCAGTATTTT. This sequence encodes CASSRDRASEAYTDTQYF. The chain is built from TRBV3-1 and TRBJ2-3, with 9 nucleotides matching TRBD1. The CDR3 sequence is 18 residues long. Per germline, CDR1 LGHDT and CDR2 YNNKEL (reference sequence). The V and J ends lost 4 bases and 2 bases, in that order; junction bases with no gene match: 13.

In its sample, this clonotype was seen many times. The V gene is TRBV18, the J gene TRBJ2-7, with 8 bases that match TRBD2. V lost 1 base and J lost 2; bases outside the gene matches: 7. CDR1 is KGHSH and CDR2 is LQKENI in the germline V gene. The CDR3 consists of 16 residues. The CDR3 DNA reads TGTGCCAGCTCACCACGAGGCACTAGCGGCACCTACGAGCAGTACTTC. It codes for CASSPRGTSGTYEQYF.

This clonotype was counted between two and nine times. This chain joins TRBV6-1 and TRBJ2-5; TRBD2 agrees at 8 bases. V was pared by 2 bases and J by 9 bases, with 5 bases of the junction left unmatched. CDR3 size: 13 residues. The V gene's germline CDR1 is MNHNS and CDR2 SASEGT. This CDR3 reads CASSEHSGTSQYF. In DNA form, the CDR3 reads TGTGCCAGCAGTGAACATAGCGGGACCTCCCAGTACTTC.

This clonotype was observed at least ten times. CDR3 loop: CASSLEGRAVNTEAFF. The CDR3 region has the DNA TGTGCCAGCAGCTTAGAGGGCAGGGCTGTTAACACTGAAGCTTTCTTT. The rearrangement links TRBV7-8 to TRBJ1-1; perhaps TRBD1 as D (5 bases). The germline CDR1 and CDR2 sequences are SGHVS and FQNEAQ. Trimming left V 1 base short and J 2 bases short, with 14 bases between. CDR3 size: 16 residues.

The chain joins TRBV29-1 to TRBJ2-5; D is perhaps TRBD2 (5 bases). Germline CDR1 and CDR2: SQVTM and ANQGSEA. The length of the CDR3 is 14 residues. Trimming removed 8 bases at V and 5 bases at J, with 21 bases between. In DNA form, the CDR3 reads TGCAGCATAACGATAACGGGGTTCTTGGAGACCCAGTACTTC. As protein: CSITITGFLETQYF.

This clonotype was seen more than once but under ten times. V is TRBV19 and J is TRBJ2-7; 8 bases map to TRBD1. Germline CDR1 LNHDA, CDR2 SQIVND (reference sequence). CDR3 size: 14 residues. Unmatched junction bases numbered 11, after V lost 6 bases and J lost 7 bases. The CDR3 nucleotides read TGTGCCAGTAGGTGGACAGGGCCCGACGGGGAGCAGTACTTC. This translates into CASRWTGPDGEQYF.

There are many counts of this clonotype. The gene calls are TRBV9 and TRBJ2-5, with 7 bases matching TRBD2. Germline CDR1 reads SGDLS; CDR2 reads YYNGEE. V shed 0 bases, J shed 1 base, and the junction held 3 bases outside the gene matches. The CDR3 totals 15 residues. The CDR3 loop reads CASSVASGAQETQYF. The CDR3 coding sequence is TGTGCCAGCAGCGTAGCAAGCGGGGCCCAAGAGACCCAGTACTTC.

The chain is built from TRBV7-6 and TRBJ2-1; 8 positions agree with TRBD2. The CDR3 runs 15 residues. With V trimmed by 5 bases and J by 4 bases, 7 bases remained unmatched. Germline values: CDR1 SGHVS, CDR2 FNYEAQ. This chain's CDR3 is CASSPEAGAYNEQFF. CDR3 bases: TGTGCCAGCAGCCCGGAAGCGGGAGCTTACAATGAGCAGTTCTTC. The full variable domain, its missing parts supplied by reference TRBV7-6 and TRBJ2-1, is GAGVSQSPRYKVTKRGQDVALRCDPISGHVSLYWYRQALGQGPEFLTYFNYEAQQDKSGLPNDRFSAERPEGSISTLTIQRTEQRDSAMYRCASSPEAGAYNEQFFGPGTRLTVL.

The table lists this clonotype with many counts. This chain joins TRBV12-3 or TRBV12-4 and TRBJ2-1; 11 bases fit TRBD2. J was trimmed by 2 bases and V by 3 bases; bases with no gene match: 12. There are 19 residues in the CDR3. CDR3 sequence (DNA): TGTGCCAGCAGTTTTTATGGGCTAGCGGGAGGACGCGCCTACAATGAGCAGTTCTTC. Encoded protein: CASSFYGLAGGRAYNEQFF.

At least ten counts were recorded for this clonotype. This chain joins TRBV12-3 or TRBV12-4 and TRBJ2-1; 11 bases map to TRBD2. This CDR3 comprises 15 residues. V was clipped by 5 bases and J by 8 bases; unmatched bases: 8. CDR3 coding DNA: TGTGCCAGCAGTCATAGCGGGAGGGCCCTCGATGAGCAGTTCTTC. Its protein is CASSHSGRALDEQFF.

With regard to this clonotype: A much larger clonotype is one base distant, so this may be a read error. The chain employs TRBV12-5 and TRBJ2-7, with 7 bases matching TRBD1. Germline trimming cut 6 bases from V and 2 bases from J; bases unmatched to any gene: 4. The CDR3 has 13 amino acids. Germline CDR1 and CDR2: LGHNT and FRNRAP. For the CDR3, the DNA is TGTGCTAGTGGACCGGGACAGCCCTACGAGCAGTACTTC. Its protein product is CASGPGQPYEQYF.

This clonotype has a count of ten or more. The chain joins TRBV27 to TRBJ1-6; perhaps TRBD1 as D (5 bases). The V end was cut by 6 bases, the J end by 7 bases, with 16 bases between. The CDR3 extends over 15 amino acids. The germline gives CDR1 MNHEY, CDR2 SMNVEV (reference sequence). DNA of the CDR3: TGTGCCAGCAGGGGGGGACCTCTATGGAATTCACCCCTCCACTTT. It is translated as CASRGGPLWNSPLHF.

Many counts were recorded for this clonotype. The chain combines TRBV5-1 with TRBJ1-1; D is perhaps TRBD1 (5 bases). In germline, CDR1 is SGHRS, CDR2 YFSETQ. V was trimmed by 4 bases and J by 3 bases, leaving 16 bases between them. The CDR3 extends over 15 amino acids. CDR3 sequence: CASSLDRVGDTEAFF. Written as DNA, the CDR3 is TGCGCCAGCAGCCTAGACCGGGTGGGGGACACTGAAGCTTTCTTT.

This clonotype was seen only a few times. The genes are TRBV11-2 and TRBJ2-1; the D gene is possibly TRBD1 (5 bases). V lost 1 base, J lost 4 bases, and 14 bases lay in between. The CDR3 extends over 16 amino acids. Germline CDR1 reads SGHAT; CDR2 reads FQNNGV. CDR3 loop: CASSLGVRAFYNEQFF. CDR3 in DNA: TGTGCCAGCAGCTTAGGGGTCAGGGCCTTTTACAATGAGCAGTTCTTC.

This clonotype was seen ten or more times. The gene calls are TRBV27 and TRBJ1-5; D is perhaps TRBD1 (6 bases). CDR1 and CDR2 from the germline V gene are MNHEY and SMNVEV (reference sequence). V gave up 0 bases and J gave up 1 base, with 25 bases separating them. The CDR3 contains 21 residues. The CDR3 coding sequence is TGTGCCAGCAGTTTATCTATGGGGGCCACCTTAGGCACCAGGAGCAATCAGCCCCAGCATTTT. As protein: CASSLSMGATLGTRSNQPQHF.

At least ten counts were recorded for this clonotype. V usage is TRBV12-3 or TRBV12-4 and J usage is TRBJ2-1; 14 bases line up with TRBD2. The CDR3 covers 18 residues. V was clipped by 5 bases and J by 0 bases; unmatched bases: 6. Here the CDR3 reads CASSQGLAGGLSYNEQFF. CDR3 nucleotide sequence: TGTGCCAGCAGTCAAGGACTAGCGGGGGGCCTCTCCTACAATGAGCAGTTCTTC.

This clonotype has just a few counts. The CDR3 loop reads CAITTGTGANVLTF. The DNA for the CDR3 is TGTGCCATCACCACAGGTACAGGGGCCAACGTCCTGACTTTC. This rearrangement joins TRBV10-3 to TRBJ2-6, with D possibly TRBD1 on 5 matching bases. Trimming left V 7 bases short and J 4 bases short, with 11 bases between. CDR1 is ENHRY, CDR2 SYGVKD, per germline. This CDR3 has 14 amino acids.

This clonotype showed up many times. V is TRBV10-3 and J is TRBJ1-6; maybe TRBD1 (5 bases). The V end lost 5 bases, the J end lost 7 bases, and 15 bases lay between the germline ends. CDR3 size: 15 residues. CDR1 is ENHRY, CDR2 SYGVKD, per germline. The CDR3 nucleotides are TGTGCCATCAGTTTCCGGGACGGTGAGAATTCACCCCTCCACTTT. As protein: CAISFRDGENSPLHF.

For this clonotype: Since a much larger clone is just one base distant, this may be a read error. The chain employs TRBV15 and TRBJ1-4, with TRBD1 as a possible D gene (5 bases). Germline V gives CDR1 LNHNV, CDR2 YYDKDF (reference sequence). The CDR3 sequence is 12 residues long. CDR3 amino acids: CATSGDSEKLFF. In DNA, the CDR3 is TGTGCCACCAGCGGAGACAGTGAAAAACTGTTTTTT.

The CDR3 DNA follows: TGTGCCAGCAGTCGGAGTGGGACAGATACGCAGTATTTT. This gives the protein CASSRSGTDTQYF. The chain links TRBV7-6 to TRBJ2-3; D ambiguous. Germline V gives CDR1 SGHVS, CDR2 FNYEAQ. The CDR3 has 13 residues. V lost 6 bases to trimming and J lost 3 bases, with 10 bases between them.

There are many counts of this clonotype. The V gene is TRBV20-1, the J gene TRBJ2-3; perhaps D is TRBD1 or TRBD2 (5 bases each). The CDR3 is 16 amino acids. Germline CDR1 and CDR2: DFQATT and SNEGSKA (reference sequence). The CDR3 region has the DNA TGCAGCGCAAATCGGGGCGGAGCCACGGGCACAGATACGCAGTATTTT. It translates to CSANRGGATGTDTQYF.

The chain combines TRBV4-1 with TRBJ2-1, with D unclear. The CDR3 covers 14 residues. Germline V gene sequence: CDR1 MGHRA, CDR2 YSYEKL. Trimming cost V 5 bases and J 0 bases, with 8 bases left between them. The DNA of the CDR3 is TGCGCCAGCAGCAGTGAAAACTCCTACAATGAGCAGTTCTTC. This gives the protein CASSSENSYNEQFF.

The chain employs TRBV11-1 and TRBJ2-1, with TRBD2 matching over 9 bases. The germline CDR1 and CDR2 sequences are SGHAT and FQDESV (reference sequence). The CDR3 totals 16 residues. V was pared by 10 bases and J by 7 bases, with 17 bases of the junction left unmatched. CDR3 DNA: TGTGCCACCAGTGATTCCCTAGCGGGGAGAACTAATGAGCAGTTCTTC. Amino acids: CATSDSLAGRTNEQFF.

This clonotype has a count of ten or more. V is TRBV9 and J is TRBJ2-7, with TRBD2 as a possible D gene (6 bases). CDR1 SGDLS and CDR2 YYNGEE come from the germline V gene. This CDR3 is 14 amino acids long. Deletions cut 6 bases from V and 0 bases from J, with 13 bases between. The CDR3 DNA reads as TGTGCCAGCAACCCGGGACTCCACTCCTACGAGCAGTACTTC. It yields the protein CASNPGLHSYEQYF.

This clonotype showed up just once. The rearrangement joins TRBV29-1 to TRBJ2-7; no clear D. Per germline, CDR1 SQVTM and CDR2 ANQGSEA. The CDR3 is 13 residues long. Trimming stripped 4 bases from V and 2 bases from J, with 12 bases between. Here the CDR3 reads CSVGTDLTYEQYF. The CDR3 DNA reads TGCAGCGTTGGGACGGATTTAACCTACGAGCAGTACTTC.

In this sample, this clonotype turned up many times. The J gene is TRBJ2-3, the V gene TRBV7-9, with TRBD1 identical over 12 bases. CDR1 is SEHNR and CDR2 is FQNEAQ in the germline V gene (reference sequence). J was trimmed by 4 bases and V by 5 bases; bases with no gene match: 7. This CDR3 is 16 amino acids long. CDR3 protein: CASSLRDRGQADTQYF. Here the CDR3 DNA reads TGTGCCAGCAGCCTGCGGGACAGGGGGCAGGCAGATACGCAGTATTTT.